The TCR beta chain under discussion was sequenced for a study of T cell responses to AZD1222 COVID-19 vaccine. Study-wide findings and caveats: An increase in Spike-specific TCR breadth and depth was observed after two AZD1222 doses. Baseline seropositivity occurred in only a handful of AZD1222 recipients. Spike-spanning, vaccine-associated CD4 TCRs were dominant at 160-218 and 743-854. Females outnumbered males among donors, who were mostly white British; clonal diversity was possibly underestimated.

In the case of this clone: The antigen remains unidentified.

The germline V gene encodes CDR1 MNHEY and CDR2 SVGAGI. The V and J ends lost 5 bases and 11 bases respectively, with 18 bases between them. The CDR3 consists of 13 residues. Using immunoSEQ multiplex PCR, the repertoire was profiled, and TCRdb retains in-frame clones only, with some absent. Among around 45,000 clones, roughly 77% were seen once, and the ten largest hold roughly 20%. The sample consisted of peripheral blood, taken 28 days after the second dose of the MenACWY control vaccine. This chain joins TRBV6-5 and TRBJ1-1, with a tentative D call TRBD1 (6 bases). The receptor comes from an adult who received the MenACWY meningococcal vaccine as a control. CDR3 protein: CASSSTGMVRAFF. CDR3 coding DNA: TGTGCCAGCAGTAGTACAGGGATGGTACGGGCTTTCTTT.